This T cell receptor (beta chain) came from a study of OX40 agonist ivuxolimab in advanced cancers. At the level of the study: Patients receiving dose escalation had hepatocellular carcinoma, melanoma, renal cell or head and neck cancer.

Study observations and caveats: Relative to CD4+ cells, CD8+ T cells on average had more expanded clones. In the 0.1 to 3.0 mg/kg range, CD4+ and CD8+ blood T cells had expanded clonally by week 6.

A word on this clone: Its antigen is unidentified.

The protocol was immunoSEQ multiplex PCR, while the TCRdb copy is restricted to in-frame clones and leaves out a portion. The sample consists of 80,000 or so clones, around 86% of them appearing once. Trimming shortened V by 2 bases and J by 2 bases, and 21 bases separated the two germline ends. Per germline, CDR1 SGHTA and CDR2 FQGTGA. This CDR3 comprises 18 residues. The specimen comprised CD4+ or CD8+ T cells sorted from blood, sampled in a trial of the OX40 agonist ivuxolimab. The chain couples TRBV7-3 to TRBJ1-2, with D possibly matching TRBD1 (6 bases). The clonotype comes from an adult with an advanced solid tumor such as melanoma, head and neck, liver or kidney cancer. CDR3 nucleotides: TGTGCCAGCAGCTTAGATACAGGTTCCGCAGGGGTGAACTATGGCTACACCTTC. This codes for CASSLDTGSAGVNYGYTF.